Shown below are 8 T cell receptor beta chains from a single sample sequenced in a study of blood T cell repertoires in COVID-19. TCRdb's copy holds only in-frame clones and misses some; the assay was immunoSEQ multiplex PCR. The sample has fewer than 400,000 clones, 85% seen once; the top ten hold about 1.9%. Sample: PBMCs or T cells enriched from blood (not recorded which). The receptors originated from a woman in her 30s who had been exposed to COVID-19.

In nucleotides, the CDR3 is TGTGCCAGCAGCCCCGTCAGGGTCGGAAACACCATATATTTT. This gives the protein CASSPVRVGNTIYF. The rearrangement links TRBV7-9 to TRBJ1-3; possibly TRBD1 for D (5 bases). The CDR3 length is 14 residues. Looked up from germline, CDR1 is SEHNR and CDR2 is FQNEAQ (reference sequence). V dropped 5 bases and J dropped 4 bases, with 12 bases sitting between them.

CDR3 coding DNA: TGTGCCAGCGGACAGGCGATAGGCAATCAGCCCCAGCATTTT. Encoded protein: CASGQAIGNQPQHF. The chain employs TRBV6-5 and TRBJ1-5; 7 bases agree with TRBD1. Germline V lookup: CDR1 MNHEY, CDR2 SVGAGI. This CDR3 contains 14 residues. The V and J ends lost 8 bases and 2 bases, in that order; junction bases with no gene match: 6.

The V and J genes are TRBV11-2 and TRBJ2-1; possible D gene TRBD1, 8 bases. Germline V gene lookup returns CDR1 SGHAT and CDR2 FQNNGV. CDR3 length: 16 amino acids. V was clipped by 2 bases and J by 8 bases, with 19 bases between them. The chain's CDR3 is CASSLRTGRGSHEQFF. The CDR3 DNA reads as TGTGCCAGCAGCTTACGGACAGGGCGGGGGTCTCATGAGCAGTTCTTC.

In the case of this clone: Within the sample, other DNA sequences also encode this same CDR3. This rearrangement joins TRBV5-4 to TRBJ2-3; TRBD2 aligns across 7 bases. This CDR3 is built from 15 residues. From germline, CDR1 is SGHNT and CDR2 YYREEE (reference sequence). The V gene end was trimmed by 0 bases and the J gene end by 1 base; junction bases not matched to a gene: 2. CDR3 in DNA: TGTGCCAGCAGCTTGGCAGGGAGGGGCACAGATACGCAGTATTTT. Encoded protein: CASSLAGRGTDTQYF.

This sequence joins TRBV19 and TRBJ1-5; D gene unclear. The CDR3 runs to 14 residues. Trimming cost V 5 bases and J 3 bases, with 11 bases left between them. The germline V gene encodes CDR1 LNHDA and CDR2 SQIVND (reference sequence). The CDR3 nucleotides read TGTGCCAGTAGTCTGGCGGCCTACAATCAGCCCCAGCATTTT. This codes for CASSLAAYNQPQHF.

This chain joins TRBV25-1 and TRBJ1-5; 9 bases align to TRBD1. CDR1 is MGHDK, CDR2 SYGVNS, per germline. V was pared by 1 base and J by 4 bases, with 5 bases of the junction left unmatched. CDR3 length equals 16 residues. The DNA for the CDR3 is TGTGCCAGCAGTGAATCCCCGGGACAGGGTAATCAGCCCCAGCATTTT. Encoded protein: CASSESPGQGNQPQHF. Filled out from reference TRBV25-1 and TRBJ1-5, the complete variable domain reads EADIYQTPRYLVIGTGKKITLECSQTMGHDKMYWYQQDPGMELHLIHYSYGVNSTEKGDLSSESTVSRIRTEHFPLTLESARPSHTSQYLCASSESPGQGNQPQHFGDGTRLSIL.

CDR3 nucleotide sequence: TGTGCCAGCGGGACAGGCTCAACTAATGAAAAACTGTTTTTT. Translated, it gives CASGTGSTNEKLFF. The V call is TRBV28, the J call TRBJ1-4; TRBD1 agrees at 8 bases. The CDR3 has 14 amino acids. From germline, CDR1 is MDHEN and CDR2 SYDVKM. With V trimmed by 8 bases and J by 0 bases, 2 bases remained unmatched.

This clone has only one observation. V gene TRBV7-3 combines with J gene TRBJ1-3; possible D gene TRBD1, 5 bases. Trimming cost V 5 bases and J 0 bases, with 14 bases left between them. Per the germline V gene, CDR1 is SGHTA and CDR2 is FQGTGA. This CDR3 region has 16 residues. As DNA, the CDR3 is TGTGCCAGCAGCCTGGCCCCAGGGTTCTCTGGAAACACCATATATTTT. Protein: CASSLAPGFSGNTIYF.